This T cell receptor (beta chain) was found in a study of T cell repertoires in cytomegalovirus infection. Study at large: CMV epitopes, recently identified HLA-C-restricted and well-studied HLA-B-restricted, were used. CMV infection plus the matching HLA type was flagged by public TCR beta signatures. Study-wide results and caveats: The study identified carriers of CMV plus the relevant HLA from cumulative public TCR beta family frequency. CMV-specific TCR beta clonotypes restricted by HLA-C dominated the ex vivo response.

TCRdb reprocessed the reads via MiXCR and lists one record per CDR3 protein. The repertoire holds some 800,000 distinct CDR3 sequences, with about 30% as singletons. As concerns this clonotype: Antigen unknown. Mismatch with germline at one junction end may stem from a read error.

The germline CDR1 and CDR2 sequences are SGHVS and FNYEAQ. This CDR3 is built from 16 residues. The chain employs TRBV7-6 and TRBJ1-4; D is ambiguous. The TCR was taken from a human donor in good health (CMV status not recorded). Some clones in this sample may be carry-over from other donors' samples. This sample comprised cultured CD8+ T cells from PBMCs, obtained from culture after CMV antigen stimulation. The CDR3 DNA follows: TGTGCCAGCAGCTTAGCGAATAAGTGGCCGTTAGAAAAACCGTTTTTT. Translating it yields CASSLANKWPLEKPFF.